The rows below give T cell receptor beta chains drawn from one sample of a study of T cell responses to AZD1222 COVID-19 vaccine. The repertoire was sequenced with immunoSEQ multiplex PCR; TCRdb's copy has only in-frame clones and lacks some. The table records 200,000 or so clones, about 93% of them present only once. Sample: peripheral blood, taken 28 days after the second AZD1222 dose. The source is an adult who received the AZD1222 COVID-19 vaccine. Both conserved end residues are part of each CDR3. D genes are given only for firm matches. Clone size, where shown, is once, few, many, or a class for clones that have expanded.

J,size,D,length,V,DNA,CDR3
TRBJ1-2,NA,NA,15,TRBV6-1,TGTGCCAGCAGTGAAAGCGCCGTGGGGGAATATGGCTACACCTTC,CASSESAVGEYGYTF
TRBJ2-7,NA,NA,15,TRBV6-5,TGTGCCAGCAGTTACCAGGTTGGACAGACCTACGAGCAGTACTTC,CASSYQVGQTYEQYF
TRBJ1-2,NA,NA,13,TRBV2,TGTGCCAGCAGGGGAGACAGCGTATATGGCTACACCTTC,CASRGDSVYGYTF
TRBJ1-2,NA,TRBD1,14,TRBV11-1,TGTGCCAGCAGCTCCAGACAGGGCGGCTATGGCTACACCTTC,CASSSRQGGYGYTF
TRBJ1-3,NA,NA,15,TRBV5-1,TGCGCCAGCAGCTTGGACGGAGTCTCTGGAAACACCATATATTTT,CASSLDGVSGNTIYF
TRBJ1-2,NA,NA,15,TRBV7-2,TGTGCCAGCAGCTTAAACGGGAACAGCCCCTATGGCTACACCTTC,CASSLNGNSPYGYTF
TRBJ2-5,NA,NA,14,TRBV28,TGTGCCAGCCACCAAGCGGCAGGGGGGGAGACCCAGTACTTC,CASHQAAGGETQYF
TRBJ1-1,NA,TRBD1,15,TRBV7-8,TGTGCCAGCAGCTTAGTCCGGACAGGGGGAACTGAAGCTTTCTTT,CASSLVRTGGTEAFF
TRBJ2-5,NA,TRBD2,15,TRBV7-2,TGTGCCAGCAGCTCCTGGACTAGCGGGGGCCAAACCCAGTACTTC,CASSSWTSGGQTQYF
TRBJ2-7,NA,NA,15,TRBV11-1,TGTGCCAGCAGCCCTCGTTGGGGCATACCCCACGAGCAGTACTTC,CASSPRWGIPHEQYF
TRBJ1-5,NA,NA,15,TRBV7-2,TGTGCCAGCAGCTTAGCCGGGTCTTACAATCAGCCCCAGCATTTT,CASSLAGSYNQPQHF
TRBJ2-3,NA,TRBD2,17,TRBV24-1,TGTGCCACCAGTGATTTGGGCGGGGGGGAAATCACAGATACGCAGTATTTT,CATSDLGGGEITDTQYF
TRBJ1-2,NA,NA,14,TRBV5-6,TGTGCCAGCAGCCCCACCGGACAGCCCTATGGCTACACCTTC,CASSPTGQPYGYTF
TRBJ1-2,NA,NA,14,TRBV19,TGTGCCAGTACCCCTTGGCAGGGATCGCCTGGCTACACCTTC,CASTPWQGSPGYTF
TRBJ2-7,NA,NA,13,TRBV7-8,TGTGCCAGCGAGCCGGGTCCGCTCGAAGAGCAGTACTTC,CASEPGPLEEQYF
TRBJ1-6,NA,NA,15,TRBV10-1,TGCGCCAGCAGTCCAGGACAAAGATATAATTCACCCCTCCACTTT,CASSPGQRYNSPLHF
TRBJ2-4,NA,NA,14,TRBV11-2,TGTGCCAGCAGCTTAGATCAAGCCAAAAACATTCAGTACTTC,CASSLDQAKNIQYF
TRBJ1-2,once,TRBD1,13,TRBV14,TGTGCCAGCAGGAGACAGGGGGCGGAGGGCTACACCTTC,CASRRQGAEGYTF
TRBJ1-6,NA,NA,16,TRBV5-4,TGTGCCAGCAGCGGCCAACAGGGATTGGGGAATTCACCCCTCCACTTT,CASSGQQGLGNSPLHF
TRBJ2-1,NA,NA,15,TRBV5-1,TGCGCCAGCAGCTTGGATGGGGCGGGCTACAATGAGCAGTTCTTC,CASSLDGAGYNEQFF
TRBJ1-2,NA,NA,14,TRBV13,TGTGCCAGCAGCTTAAAAATCGCTAACTATGGCTACACCTTC,CASSLKIANYGYTF
TRBJ2-3,NA,TRBD2,15,TRBV29-1,TGCAGCGTTGACCCGACTAGCGGGGGGGCAGATACGCAGTATTTT,CSVDPTSGGADTQYF
TRBJ1-5,NA,NA,15,TRBV5-6,TGTGCCAGCAGCAAGACGGGAGATAGCAATCAGCCCCAGCATTTT,CASSKTGDSNQPQHF
TRBJ1-4,once,NA,16,TRBV27,TGTGCCAGCAGTTCCGAACTACCCAGGAGGGGCGAAAAACTGTTTTTT,CASSSELPRRGEKLFF
TRBJ1-5,NA,NA,15,TRBV6-6,TGTGCCAGCAGTTCCTCGGGCGATAGCAATCAGCCCCAGCATTTT,CASSSSGDSNQPQHF
TRBJ1-2,NA,TRBD1,18,TRBV2,TGTGCCAGCAGTGTCAGCAGTGCAGGGGGGATAGCTAACTATGGCTACACCTTC,CASSVSSAGGIANYGYTF
TRBJ1-3,NA,NA,12,TRBV28,TGTGCCAGCAGTTTCAGAGGAAACACCATATATTTT,CASSFRGNTIYF
TRBJ1-3,NA,NA,19,TRBV7-6,TGTGCCAGCAGCCCACCGGGTTGGCAGTACGGCTTCTCTGGAAACACCATATATTTT,CASSPPGWQYGFSGNTIYF
TRBJ1-3,once,NA,13,TRBV19,TGTGCCAGTAGCAAGAGCTCTGGAAACACCATATATTTT,CASSKSSGNTIYF
TRBJ2-5,NA,NA,14,TRBV7-3,TGTGCCAGCAGCTTAGGAGGGTTAACCGAGACCCAGTACTTC,CASSLGGLTETQYF
TRBJ1-2,NA,NA,15,TRBV9,TGTGCCAGCAGCGTAGCCGACAGAGGGGGGTATGGCTACACCTTC,CASSVADRGGYGYTF
TRBJ1-2,NA,NA,15,TRBV9,TGTGCCAGCAGCCCTAACGGGGCCAGTAACTATGGCTACACCTTC,CASSPNGASNYGYTF
TRBJ2-2,NA,NA,15,TRBV24-1,TGTGCCACCAGTGATTCAGAAAGGGGAACCGGGGAGCTGTTTTTT,CATSDSERGTGELFF
TRBJ1-6,NA,TRBD1,15,TRBV18,TGTGCCAGCTCACTCTCCGGGACAGGGAACTCACCCCTCCACTTT,CASSLSGTGNSPLHF
TRBJ2-1,NA,TRBD2,21,TRBV14,TGTGCCAGCAGCCACCCGGGACTAGCGGGGGCCCCCCCGAGCTCCTACAATGAGCAGTTCTTC,CASSHPGLAGAPPSSYNEQFF
TRBJ2-3,NA,TRBD1,15,TRBV29-1,TGCAGCGTTGACCAGCGGGACAGGGGGCCAGATACGCAGTATTTT,CSVDQRDRGPDTQYF
TRBJ2-2,NA,NA,15,TRBV27,TGTGCCAGCAGTTTATCTCCAGGGGGGACCGGGGAGCTGTTTTTT,CASSLSPGGTGELFF
TRBJ2-7,few,NA,13,TRBV11-2,TGTGCCAGCAGCTTAACGGAGCTCTACGAGCAGTACTTC,CASSLTELYEQYF
TRBJ2-5,NA,NA,13,TRBV4-1,TGCGCCAGCAGCCCCCCCGGCGGGGAGACCCAGTACTTC,CASSPPGGETQYF
TRBJ1-6,NA,NA,13,TRBV5-6,TGTGCCAGCAGCTTGGGTGGGGTTTCACCCCTCCACTTT,CASSLGGVSPLHF
TRBJ2-2,NA,NA,16,TRBV9,TGTGCCAGCAGCACGCGAGGCGGGATGAACACCGGGGAGCTGTTTTTT,CASSTRGGMNTGELFF
TRBJ2-7,few,NA,13,TRBV28,TGTGCCAGCAACGAGGGGGGACCCTACGAGCAGTACTTC,CASNEGGPYEQYF
TRBJ1-1,few,NA,15,TRBV7-8,TGTGCCAGCAGCTCGAACAGACAAAGGAACACTGAAGCTTTCTTT,CASSSNRQRNTEAFF
TRBJ2-7,NA,NA,15,TRBV7-9,TGTGCCAGCAGCTTAGCGAGTGGCCCGGGGTACGAGCAGTACTTC,CASSLASGPGYEQYF
TRBJ2-1,NA,NA,17,TRBV5-1,TGCGCCAGCAGCTCAACCCAGGGGACGAGCTCCTACAATGAGCAGTTCTTC,CASSSTQGTSSYNEQFF
TRBJ1-4,NA,TRBD1,15,TRBV5-1,TGCGCCAGCAGCTTGGCCGCCAGGGGGGGTGAAAAACTGTTTTTT,CASSLAARGGEKLFF
TRBJ2-5,NA,NA,14,TRBV10-3,TGTGCCATCAGTGGCGGGACGGCCCTAGAGACCCAGTACTTC,CAISGGTALETQYF
TRBJ2-5,once,NA,12,TRBV29-1,TGCAGCGTTTACAGGGATCAAGAGACCCAGTACTTC,CSVYRDQETQYF
TRBJ2-1,NA,NA,17,TRBV10-3,TGTGCCATCAGTGGCGATAGCTTCGGACCACTCCTCAATGAGCAGTTCTTC,CAISGDSFGPLLNEQFF
TRBJ2-7,NA,TRBD1,13,TRBV10-3,TGTGCCACCACGGGACAGTCGATATACGAGCAGTACTTC,CATTGQSIYEQYF
TRBJ1-5,NA,NA,18,TRBV6-6,TGTGCCAGCAGTCAACCGGGACACGGAACGTATAGCAATCAGCCCCAGCATTTT,CASSQPGHGTYSNQPQHF
TRBJ2-5,once,NA,15,TRBV9,TGTGCCAGCAGCGTAGGGGGGGCGGAGGAAGAGACCCAGTACTTC,CASSVGGAEEETQYF
TRBJ1-3,NA,NA,13,TRBV9,TGTGCCAGCAGCGTAGCTAGAGGAAACACCATATATTTT,CASSVARGNTIYF